A selection of T cell receptor beta chains follows, all from one sample in a study of blood T cells in healthy people across ages. Each CDR3 protein is one row after TCRdb ran MiXCR on the 5' RACE reads. The sample shows over a million distinct CDR3 sequences, 40% to 45% of them seen only once. Sequencing was performed on blood. The receptor source for this set is a young woman in good health. Each CDR3 is given with its conserved first and last residue. Each record gives: clone size, J gene, CDR3 length, V gene, D gene, CDR3 DNA, CDR3 protein. A D gene is named only where the DNA matches it firmly. The listing skips clone size in some rows; elsewhere it reads once, few, many or a size class.

-	TRBJ2-3	16	TRBV27	-	TGTGCCAGCAGTTTAAATTTTGCGGCGGGGCGAGGTACGCAGTATTTT	CASSLNFAAGRGTQYF
-	TRBJ2-7	14	TRBV25-1	TRBD2	TGTGCCAGCAGTGATGCTAGCGGGGGCGACGAGCAGTACTTC	CASSDASGGDEQYF
-	TRBJ2-3	17	TRBV12-3/TRBV12-4	-	TGTGCCAGCAGTTTAGGTTATAGCGGCCCCGGGGCAGATACGCAGTATTTT	CASSLGYSGPGADTQYF
few	TRBJ2-1	16	TRBV7-2	-	TGTGCCAGCAGCTTATTGGCTTGGACAGTCCTCAATGAGCAGTTCTTC	CASSLLAWTVLNEQFF
-	TRBJ2-6	14	TRBV20-1	-	TGCAGTGCCAGTAAACTAGCTGGGGCCAACGTCCTGACTTTC	CSASKLAGANVLTF
-	TRBJ2-5	16	TRBV11-1	-	TGTGCCAGCAGCTTATTAGGGACGGGCGCAGAAGAGACCCAGTACTTC	CASSLLGTGAEETQYF
few	TRBJ2-7	14	TRBV11-2	-	TGTGCCAGCAGCTTCCCGACGGCAACCTACGAGCAGTACTTC	CASSFPTATYEQYF
-	TRBJ2-5	14	TRBV6-2/TRBV6-3	-	TGTGCCAGCAGTTATCTAGCGTCCTACAATGAGCAGTACTTC	CASSYLASYNEQYF
-	TRBJ2-1	17	TRBV11-2	TRBD2	TGTGCCAGCAGCTTAAAACTAGCGGGGATCTCCTACAATGAGCAGTTCTTC	CASSLKLAGISYNEQFF
few	TRBJ2-3	17	TRBV27	-	TGTGCCAGCAGTGGTAAACTTCTAGCACTCCAAACAGATACGCAGTATTTT	CASSGKLLALQTDTQYF
many	TRBJ2-3	13	TRBV12-3/TRBV12-4	TRBD1	TGTGCCAGCAGCTTAGGGGGCCCAGATACGCAGTATTTT	CASSLGGPDTQYF
once	TRBJ2-6	19	TRBV20-1	TRBD1	TGCAGTGCTAGAGTAAGAGGGACAGGAGGACCCTCCGGGGCCAACGTCCTGACTTTC	CSARVRGTGGPSGANVLTF
-	TRBJ1-2	15	TRBV25-1	-	TGTACCAGCAGTGAAGGGAGAGGGCAACAGGATGGCTACACCTTC	CTSSEGRGQQDGYTF
few	TRBJ2-5	13	TRBV12-3/TRBV12-4	TRBD2	TGTGCCAGCAGGGCAACTAGCGGGGCGTCCCAGTACTTC	CASRATSGASQYF
-	TRBJ2-7	16	TRBV7-2	-	TGTGCCAGCAGCTTAGCGAGTGGCGGGACTGCCTACGAGCAGTACTTC	CASSLASGGTAYEQYF
few	TRBJ2-1	13	TRBV3-1	-	TGTGCCAGCGGGCAGGGAAGGTACAATGAGCAGTTCTTC	CASGQGRYNEQFF